A selection of T cell receptor beta chains follows, all from one sample in a study of regulatory T cells in long-lasting Graves disease. A single record per CDR3 protein comes from TCRdb applying MiXCR to the multiplex PCR reads. The table lists some 220,000 distinct CDR3 sequences, around 20% of them singletons. The sample was also linked to a second study, of T cells in Graves' hyperthyroidism and ophthalmopathy.

This specimen was peripheral blood mononuclear cells (PBMCs), taken at new diagnosis, from a patient treated with antithyroid drugs. The receptors shown here come from a woman in her 30s with Graves disease. Each CDR3 is given with its conserved first and last residue. A D gene is named only where the DNA matches it firmly. Clone size, where shown, is once, few, many, or a class for clones that have expanded.

13 | TRBJ1-6 | many | - | TRBV29-1 | TGCAGCGTTGCAGGGAGCGGTGATTCACCCCTCCACTTT | CSVAGSGDSPLHF
15 | TRBJ2-5 | many | TRBD2 | TRBV2 | TGTGCCAGCAGCGACGAACTAGCGGGAGGGGAGACCCAGTACTTC | CASSDELAGGETQYF
16 | TRBJ2-2 | few | - | TRBV14 | TGTGCCAGCAGGTCCGGGACAACCGCGAACACCGGGGAGCTGTTTTTT | CASRSGTTANTGELFF
14 | TRBJ1-1 | many | - | TRBV12-3/TRBV12-4 | TGTGCCAGCACCAGGATGGGGAGAAACACTGAAGCTTTCTTT | CASTRMGRNTEAFF
12 | TRBJ2-1 | many | TRBD2 | TRBV30 | TGTGCCTGGGGACTAGGTGACAATGAGCAGTTCTTC | CAWGLGDNEQFF
13 | TRBJ1-5 | many | - | TRBV2 | TGTGCCAGCAGTGCGGGGCCAAATCAGCCCCAGCATTTT | CASSAGPNQPQHF
14 | TRBJ2-3 | many | TRBD2 | TRBV28 | TGTGCCACTAGCGGGAGGGGAAGCACAGATACGCAGTATTTT | CATSGRGSTDTQYF
15 | TRBJ2-2 | many | - | TRBV9 | TGTGCCAGCAGTGGACTGTCGGCGAACACCGGGGAGCTGTTTTTT | CASSGLSANTGELFF
17 | TRBJ2-7 | many | TRBD2 | TRBV3-1 | TGTGCCAGCAGCCAAAGCCTAGCGGGGGGGCTCTCCTACGAGCAGTACTTC | CASSQSLAGGLSYEQYF
15 | TRBJ1-1 | many | - | TRBV7-2 | TGTGCCAGCAGCTTAGAATTCCGGGGAGGGACTGAAGCTTTCTTT | CASSLEFRGGTEAFF
13 | TRBJ2-7 | once | - | TRBV5-8 | TGTACCAGCAGCGCAGGGTTCTCCTACGAGCAGTACTTC | CTSSAGFSYEQYF
15 | TRBJ1-6 | many | TRBD1 | TRBV6-5 | TGTGCCAGCAGTTACGCCCGACAGGGTGGATCACCCCTCCACTTT | CASSYARQGGSPLHF
18 | TRBJ2-2 | many | - | TRBV12-3/TRBV12-4 | TGTGCCAGCAGTTTTAACCGGGGCGCGGGCGAGGGGGCCGGGGAGCTGTTTTTT | CASSFNRGAGEGAGELFF
16 | TRBJ1-3 | many | - | TRBV18 | TGTGCCAGCTCAGTCAATACAGCCGGCGGTGGAAACACCATATATTTT | CASSVNTAGGGNTIYF
13 | TRBJ1-2 | few | - | TRBV5-5 | TGTGCCAGCAGCCCGGACTGGGGGAATGGCTACACCTTC | CASSPDWGNGYTF
17 | TRBJ2-1 | few | TRBD1 | TRBV9 | TGTGCCAGCAGCGTTAACGCCGGGACAGGGGGCTTCAATGAGCAGTTCTTC | CASSVNAGTGGFNEQFF
17 | TRBJ1-6 | many | - | TRBV2 | TGTGCCAGCAGCCTCCGGGCCCTAAGCTCCTATAATTCACCCCTCCACTTT | CASSLRALSSYNSPLHF
17 | TRBJ1-1 | many | TRBD1 | TRBV27 | TGTGCCAGCAGTCTAGGCCCCCGGACAGGGTGGGACACTGAAGCTTTCTTT | CASSLGPRTGWDTEAFF
14 | TRBJ1-6 | many | TRBD1 | TRBV20-1 | TGCAGTGCTAGGGGGACAGGGGGCGGTTCACCCCTCCACTTT | CSARGTGGGSPLHF
14 | TRBJ2-7 | many | - | TRBV18 | TGTGCCAGCTCAACGGGCGGCTCTACCTACGAGCAGTACTTC | CASSTGGSTYEQYF
13 | TRBJ1-2 | many | - | TRBV6-5 | TGTGCCAGCAGTTATGTGGCTAACTATGGCTACACCTTC | CASSYVANYGYTF
17 | TRBJ2-1 | many | TRBD1 | TRBV14 | TGTGCCAGCAGCCAAAAACCCGACAGGGTCGGGGACAATGAGCAGTTCTTC | CASSQKPDRVGDNEQFF
15 | TRBJ1-1 | - | - | TRBV3-1 | TGTGCCAGCAGCACACAACAGGGCGGTGACACTGAAGCTTTCTTT | CASSTQQGGDTEAFF
14 | TRBJ2-7 | many | - | TRBV12-3/TRBV12-4 | TGTGCCAGCAGTTTACGCAGGGCAAACTACGAGCAGTACTTC | CASSLRRANYEQYF
15 | TRBJ2-7 | - | - | TRBV11-2 | TGTGCCAGCAGCTTAATCGCCGGGAGCTCCTACGAGCAGTACTTC | CASSLIAGSSYEQYF
12 | TRBJ1-1 | many | - | TRBV12-3/TRBV12-4 | TGTGCCAGCAGTTTTGGGTCCACTGAAGCTTTCTTT | CASSFGSTEAFF
15 | TRBJ1-2 | many | TRBD1 | TRBV19 | TGTGCCAGTACCCTGTCTGCAGGGGGCTTCCAGGGCTACACCTTC | CASTLSAGGFQGYTF
13 | TRBJ2-3 | many | - | TRBV7-8 | TGTGCCAGCACCCGGGGGGCCCCAGATACGCAGTATTTT | CASTRGAPDTQYF
12 | TRBJ2-5 | many | - | TRBV6-9 | TGTGCCAGCAGTTACTCTCGGGGGACCCAGTACTTC | CASSYSRGTQYF
15 | TRBJ1-1 | medium-sized | - | TRBV28 | TGTGCCAGCAGTTTGCTGGTCTTAATGAACACTGAAGCTTTCTTT | CASSLLVLMNTEAFF
11 | TRBJ1-1 | few | TRBD1 | TRBV7-9 | TGTGCCAGCAGCCCAGACAGGGCGGCTTTCTTT | CASSPDRAAFF
14 | TRBJ2-7 | - | - | TRBV28 | TGTGCCAGCAGTTTGGTTCAGGGGCCCTACGAGCAGTACTTC | CASSLVQGPYEQYF
16 | TRBJ2-5 | many | TRBD2 | TRBV11-2 | TGTGCCAGCAGCTTTTCCCGGGAGGCGTACCAAGAGACCCAGTACTTC | CASSFSREAYQETQYF
18 | TRBJ1-3 | - | - | TRBV19 | TGTGCCAGTAGGCGCCCGGGACGGAGGCTCCTCTCTGGAAACACCATATATTTT | CASRRPGRRLLSGNTIYF
12 | TRBJ2-5 | few | - | TRBV12-3/TRBV12-4 | TGTGCCAGCAGTCATATTAGGGAGACCCAGTACTTC | CASSHIRETQYF
16 | TRBJ2-3 | - | TRBD2 | TRBV7-9 | TGTGCCAGCAGCTCGGGACTAGCGGGGGAAGGAGATACGCAGTATTTT | CASSSGLAGEGDTQYF
12 | TRBJ1-5 | many | - | TRBV15 | TGTGCCACCAGGGGTAGCAATCAGCCCCAGCATTTT | CATRGSNQPQHF
16 | TRBJ1-4 | many | TRBD1 | TRBV28 | TGTGCCAGCAGCCAAACCCTACAGGGGGCGATTCAAAAACTGTTTTTT | CASSQTLQGAIQKLFF
14 | TRBJ2-7 | - | - | TRBV14 | TGTGCCAGCAGCCAAAGGACGGAGCCCTACGAGCAGTACTTC | CASSQRTEPYEQYF
13 | TRBJ1-1 | many | - | TRBV27 | TGTGCCAGCAGTTTTGTAATGAACACTGAAGCTTTCTTT | CASSFVMNTEAFF
17 | TRBJ2-2 | - | TRBD2 | TRBV6-1 | TGTGCCAGCAGCCCTCCAGGACTAGCGGCGAACACCGGGGAGCTGTTTTTT | CASSPPGLAANTGELFF
14 | TRBJ2-7 | many | - | TRBV7-9 | TGTGCCAGCAGTTACGGGGGAAGCTCCTACGAGCAGTACTTC | CASSYGGSSYEQYF
14 | TRBJ1-1 | many | - | TRBV18 | TGTGCCAGCTCACCACGTGCAGCCGACACTGAAGCTTTCTTT | CASSPRAADTEAFF
16 | TRBJ2-6 | - | TRBD2 | TRBV3-1 | TGTGCCAGCAGGCGGGGGGCCATGGGTGGGGCCAACGTCCTGACTTTC | CASRRGAMGGANVLTF
17 | TRBJ1-2 | many | TRBD1 | TRBV6-5 | TGTGCCAGCAGTTATGACGGACAGGGGAGTCGGAGCTATGGCTACACCTTC | CASSYDGQGSRSYGYTF
15 | TRBJ1-3 | many | - | TRBV7-9 | TGTGCCAGCAGTCCCCTGTTGAGCTCTGGAAACACCATATATTTT | CASSPLLSSGNTIYF
13 | TRBJ1-5 | many | - | TRBV29-1 | TGCAGCGTTATATCAGGGCCGGGTCAGCCCCAGCATTTT | CSVISGPGQPQHF
14 | TRBJ1-1 | many | - | TRBV7-8 | TGTGCCAGCAGCCTACAGGAGCGGGGCACTGAAGCTTTCTTT | CASSLQERGTEAFF
14 | TRBJ2-1 | few | - | TRBV6-5 | TGTGCCAGCAGTTACTCGTCCCGATACAATGAGCAGTTCTTC | CASSYSSRYNEQFF
15 | TRBJ2-3 | many | - | TRBV20-1 | TGCAGTGCTAGAGGGGCGGGCCCGCGCACAGATACGCAGTATTTT | CSARGAGPRTDTQYF
14 | TRBJ1-5 | many | TRBD1 | TRBV11-2 | TGTGCCAGCAGCAGGACAGGGGGCTCGGAGCCCCAGCATTTT | CASSRTGGSEPQHF
12 | TRBJ1-2 | many | - | TRBV9 | TGTGCCAGCAGCGGTAATTGGGGCGGCTACACCTTC | CASSGNWGGYTF
21 | TRBJ2-7 | many | - | TRBV2 | TGTGCCAGCAAGGGGAAAACAAGGTTACTCGTAGATCCTTCTTACATCGACGAGCAGTACTTC | CASKGKTRLLVDPSYIDEQYF